A selection of T cell receptor beta chains follows, all from one sample in a study of OX40 agonist ivuxolimab in advanced cancers. TCRdb keeps only in-frame clones here, not all; method: immunoSEQ multiplex PCR. The data contain some 74,000 clones, 91% of them singletons. The sequences come from CD4+ or CD8+ T cells sorted from blood, collected in a trial of the OX40 agonist ivuxolimab. The origin of the receptors is an adult with an advanced solid tumor such as melanoma, head and neck, liver or kidney cancer. The CDR3 runs from the conserved cysteine through the conserved F or W. Fields, in order: clone size, J gene, V gene, D gene, CDR3 protein, CDR3 DNA. A D gene is named only where the DNA matches it firmly. The size entry is marked missing in some rows and otherwise reads once, few, many or a size class.

clone_size: .
j_call: TRBJ2-1
v_call: TRBV25-1
d_call: .
cdr3_aa: CASSIIHGTEQFF
cdr3_nt: TGTGCCAGCAGTATAATCCACGGGACAGAGCAGTTCTTC

clone_size: .
j_call: TRBJ1-2
v_call: TRBV5-1
d_call: .
cdr3_aa: CASSLLVGHGYTF
cdr3_nt: TGCGCCAGCAGCTTGTTAGTGGGACACGGCTACACCTTC

clone_size: .
j_call: TRBJ2-7
v_call: TRBV5-6
d_call: .
cdr3_aa: CASSLDFGEQYF
cdr3_nt: TGTGCCAGCAGCCTTGACTTTGGTGAGCAGTACTTC

clone_size: .
j_call: TRBJ2-3
v_call: TRBV5-1
d_call: TRBD2
cdr3_aa: CASSLGLAGTDTQYF
cdr3_nt: TGCGCCAGCAGCTTGGGCCTAGCGGGTACAGATACGCAGTATTTT

clone_size: .
j_call: TRBJ2-2
v_call: TRBV9
d_call: TRBD2
cdr3_aa: CASSVLAEITGELFF
cdr3_nt: TGTGCCAGCAGCGTCCTAGCGGAGATCACCGGGGAGCTGTTTTTT

clone_size: .
j_call: TRBJ1-1
v_call: TRBV2
d_call: .
cdr3_aa: CASSEDLSTEAFF
cdr3_nt: TGTGCCAGCAGTGAGGACCTAAGCACTGAAGCTTTCTTT

clone_size: few
j_call: TRBJ2-3
v_call: TRBV7-9
d_call: TRBD2
cdr3_aa: CASSPGLVADTQYF
cdr3_nt: TGTGCCAGCAGCCCGGGACTAGTGGCAGATACGCAGTATTTT

clone_size: .
j_call: TRBJ2-7
v_call: TRBV18
d_call: .
cdr3_aa: CASSPPVTYEQYF
cdr3_nt: TGTGCCAGCTCACCACCGGTCACCTACGAGCAGTACTTC

clone_size: .
j_call: TRBJ2-4
v_call: TRBV2
d_call: .
cdr3_aa: CASSDIIWGAKNIQYF
cdr3_nt: TGTGCCAGCAGTGATATAATCTGGGGGGCCAAAAACATTCAGTACTTC

clone_size: few
j_call: TRBJ1-1
v_call: TRBV7-3
d_call: .
cdr3_aa: CASSRDATTEAFF
cdr3_nt: TGTGCCAGCAGCCGGGACGCCACCACTGAAGCTTTCTTT

clone_size: .
j_call: TRBJ1-1
v_call: TRBV28
d_call: .
cdr3_aa: CASSYSINQAFF
cdr3_nt: TGTGCCAGCAGCTACTCAATAAATCAGGCTTTCTTT

clone_size: .
j_call: TRBJ2-7
v_call: TRBV5-1
d_call: TRBD1
cdr3_aa: CASSWMDRNEQYF
cdr3_nt: TGCGCCAGCAGCTGGATGGACAGGAACGAGCAGTACTTC

clone_size: .
j_call: TRBJ1-5
v_call: TRBV6-1
d_call: .
cdr3_aa: CASSEEYSHPQHF
cdr3_nt: TGTGCCAGCAGTGAGGAATATAGCCATCCCCAGCATTTT

clone_size: .
j_call: TRBJ2-3
v_call: TRBV5-1
d_call: .
cdr3_aa: CASSLQGGITDTQYF
cdr3_nt: TGCGCCAGCAGCTTGCAGGGGGGGATCACAGATACGCAGTATTTT

clone_size: .
j_call: TRBJ1-6
v_call: TRBV30
d_call: .
cdr3_aa: CAWSSGGEGSPLHF
cdr3_nt: TGTGCCTGGAGTTCTGGGGGGGAGGGTTCACCCCTCCACTTT

clone_size: once
j_call: TRBJ1-1
v_call: TRBV25-1
d_call: .
cdr3_aa: CASSGPGTPGLF
cdr3_nt: TGTGCCAGCAGTGGCCCAGGAACCCCAGGCCTCTTT

clone_size: .
j_call: TRBJ2-7
v_call: TRBV5-1
d_call: TRBD2
cdr3_aa: CASSLGGLAGNEQYF
cdr3_nt: TGCGCCAGCAGCTTGGGGGGACTAGCGGGAAACGAGCAGTACTTC

clone_size: once
j_call: TRBJ2-1
v_call: TRBV19
d_call: TRBD2
cdr3_aa: CASSIGGLAGGPGQFF
cdr3_nt: TGTGCCAGTAGTATAGGGGGACTAGCGGGAGGGCCGGGGCAGTTCTTC

clone_size: .
j_call: TRBJ2-3
v_call: TRBV5-1
d_call: .
cdr3_aa: CASKGQNTDTQYF
cdr3_nt: TGCGCCAGCAAGGGACAAAACACAGATACGCAGTATTTT

clone_size: .
j_call: TRBJ2-7
v_call: TRBV19
d_call: TRBD1
cdr3_aa: CASGQGAYEQYF
cdr3_nt: TGTGCCAGTGGACAGGGGGCCTACGAGCAGTACTTC

clone_size: few
j_call: TRBJ1-4
v_call: TRBV19
d_call: .
cdr3_aa: CASSAAKHEKLFF
cdr3_nt: TGTGCCAGTAGCGCTGCGAAACATGAAAAACTGTTTTTT

clone_size: .
j_call: TRBJ1-5
v_call: TRBV19
d_call: TRBD1
cdr3_aa: CASSPGQGYQPQHF
cdr3_nt: TGTGCCAGTAGCCCGGGACAGGGCTATCAGCCCCAGCATTTT

clone_size: .
j_call: TRBJ1-1
v_call: TRBV5-4
d_call: .
cdr3_aa: CASSLGLRNTEAFF
cdr3_nt: TGTGCCAGCAGCTTGGGACTTAGGAACACTGAAGCTTTCTTT

clone_size: .
j_call: TRBJ2-7
v_call: TRBV5-1
d_call: TRBD2
cdr3_aa: CASSLLGGGTYEQYF
cdr3_nt: TGCGCCAGCAGCCTCCTGGGGGGGGGAACCTACGAGCAGTACTTC

clone_size: once
j_call: TRBJ2-7
v_call: TRBV12-5
d_call: TRBD2
cdr3_aa: CASGLAGVGEQYF
cdr3_nt: TGTGCTAGTGGTCTAGCGGGAGTCGGTGAGCAGTACTTC

clone_size: .
j_call: TRBJ2-1
v_call: TRBV5-1
d_call: TRBD1
cdr3_aa: CASSLQGALYNEQFF
cdr3_nt: TGCGCCAGCAGCTTGCAGGGGGCGTTATACAATGAGCAGTTCTTC

clone_size: few
j_call: TRBJ1-1
v_call: TRBV19
d_call: TRBD1
cdr3_aa: CASRQGLDTEAFF
cdr3_nt: TGTGCCAGTAGACAGGGGTTAGACACTGAAGCTTTCTTT

clone_size: .
j_call: TRBJ2-1
v_call: TRBV6-5
d_call: TRBD2
cdr3_aa: CASSQERGAYNEQFF
cdr3_nt: TGTGCCAGCAGTCAAGAGCGGGGGGCCTACAATGAGCAGTTCTTC

clone_size: .
j_call: TRBJ2-1
v_call: TRBV28
d_call: TRBD2
cdr3_aa: CASSPPLSGRGRFF
cdr3_nt: TGTGCCAGCAGCCCACCCCTCAGCGGGAGGGGACGGTTCTTC

clone_size: .
j_call: TRBJ2-7
v_call: TRBV28
d_call: TRBD2
cdr3_aa: CASSALAGKFYEQYF
cdr3_nt: TGTGCCAGTTCCGCACTAGCGGGAAAGTTCTACGAGCAGTACTTC

clone_size: .
j_call: TRBJ1-5
v_call: TRBV10-1
d_call: .
cdr3_aa: CASSTGGHQPQHF
cdr3_nt: TGCGCCAGCAGTACTGGGGGGCATCAGCCCCAGCATTTT

clone_size: .
j_call: TRBJ2-7
v_call: TRBV7-2
d_call: .
cdr3_aa: CASSRSLGSSYEQYF
cdr3_nt: TGTGCCAGCAGCAGGAGTTTGGGTAGCTCCTACGAGCAGTACTTC

clone_size: .
j_call: TRBJ2-5
v_call: TRBV29-1
d_call: .
cdr3_aa: CSVEDGGETQYF
cdr3_nt: TGCAGCGTTGAAGATGGGGGAGAGACCCAGTACTTC

clone_size: .
j_call: TRBJ2-7
v_call: TRBV9
d_call: .
cdr3_aa: CASSEGVSSYEQYF
cdr3_nt: TGTGCCAGCAGCGAGGGAGTGAGCTCCTACGAGCAGTACTTC

clone_size: .
j_call: TRBJ2-7
v_call: TRBV7-3
d_call: .
cdr3_aa: CASSPSSPGYEQYF
cdr3_nt: TGTGCCAGCAGCCCCTCTTCTCCAGGATACGAGCAGTACTTC

clone_size: .
j_call: TRBJ2-1
v_call: TRBV28
d_call: .
cdr3_aa: CASSELNNEQFF
cdr3_nt: TGTGCCAGCAGCGAGCTGAACAATGAGCAGTTCTTC

clone_size: few
j_call: TRBJ1-1
v_call: TRBV15
d_call: .
cdr3_aa: CATSRDLRVGTEAFF
cdr3_nt: TGTGCCACCAGCAGAGATCTGAGGGTCGGCACTGAAGCTTTCTTT

clone_size: once
j_call: TRBJ1-4
v_call: TRBV28
d_call: TRBD1
cdr3_aa: CASSPHDRGSEKLFF
cdr3_nt: TGTGCCAGCAGTCCCCATGACAGGGGGAGCGAAAAACTGTTTTTT

clone_size: .
j_call: TRBJ2-7
v_call: TRBV18
d_call: TRBD2
cdr3_aa: CASLEREGYEQYF
cdr3_nt: TGTGCCAGCTTGGAGCGGGAGGGCTACGAGCAGTACTTC

clone_size: .
j_call: TRBJ2-1
v_call: TRBV11-3
d_call: TRBD1
cdr3_aa: CASSLGQGAVNEQFF
cdr3_nt: TGTGCCAGCAGCTTAGGACAGGGGGCCGTCAATGAGCAGTTCTTC

clone_size: .
j_call: TRBJ2-1
v_call: TRBV7-9
d_call: TRBD2
cdr3_aa: CASSLTSGDYNEQFF
cdr3_nt: TGTGCCAGCAGTCTTACTAGCGGAGACTACAATGAGCAGTTCTTC

clone_size: .
j_call: TRBJ2-7
v_call: TRBV27
d_call: TRBD2
cdr3_aa: CASRPSRGVRIGEQYF
cdr3_nt: TGTGCCAGCAGACCCTCACGGGGGGTAAGGATAGGCGAGCAGTACTTC

clone_size: .
j_call: TRBJ2-5
v_call: TRBV11-3
d_call: .
cdr3_aa: CASGLAPQETQYF
cdr3_nt: TGTGCCAGCGGGCTAGCGCCACAAGAGACCCAGTACTTC

clone_size: once
j_call: TRBJ2-7
v_call: TRBV21-1
d_call: .
cdr3_aa: CASSSVAYEQYF
cdr3_nt: TGTGCCAGCAGCAGTGTAGCCTACGAGCAGTACTTC

clone_size: .
j_call: TRBJ2-3
v_call: TRBV28
d_call: .
cdr3_aa: CASSLSGTTDTQYF
cdr3_nt: TGTGCCAGCAGTTTGTCGGGAACCACAGATACGCAGTATTTT

clone_size: .
j_call: TRBJ2-2
v_call: TRBV4-1
d_call: .
cdr3_aa: CASIPNTGELFF
cdr3_nt: TGCGCCAGCATCCCTAACACCGGGGAGCTGTTTTTT

clone_size: .
j_call: TRBJ1-1
v_call: TRBV2
d_call: .
cdr3_aa: CASRFWGDTEAFF
cdr3_nt: TGTGCCAGCAGGTTTTGGGGAGACACTGAAGCTTTCTTT

clone_size: once
j_call: TRBJ1-4
v_call: TRBV5-1
d_call: TRBD1
cdr3_aa: CASSLADRANEKLFF
cdr3_nt: TGCGCCAGCAGCTTGGCTGACAGGGCTAATGAAAAACTGTTTTTT

clone_size: .
j_call: TRBJ1-1
v_call: TRBV30
d_call: .
cdr3_aa: CAWSVRRWGTMNTEAFF
cdr3_nt: TGTGCCTGGAGTGTACGACGATGGGGGACGATGAACACTGAAGCTTTCTTT

clone_size: .
j_call: TRBJ1-1
v_call: TRBV19
d_call: .
cdr3_aa: CASSIQAFF
cdr3_nt: TGTGCCAGTAGTATCCAAGCTTTCTTT

clone_size: .
j_call: TRBJ2-3
v_call: TRBV5-1
d_call: .
cdr3_aa: CASSLWGDTDTQYF
cdr3_nt: TGCGCCAGCAGCTTGTGGGGGGACACAGATACGCAGTATTTT

clone_size: few
j_call: TRBJ2-1
v_call: TRBV6-5
d_call: .
cdr3_aa: CASRERLVVYNEQFF
cdr3_nt: TGTGCCAGCAGAGAGCGGCTAGTGGTCTACAATGAGCAGTTCTTC

clone_size: .
j_call: TRBJ2-7
v_call: TRBV19
d_call: .
cdr3_aa: CASSGFKSRSYEQYF
cdr3_nt: TGTGCCAGTAGTGGGTTCAAGTCTCGCTCCTACGAGCAGTACTTC

clone_size: .
j_call: TRBJ2-5
v_call: TRBV4-1
d_call: .
cdr3_aa: CASSPAGPFETQYF
cdr3_nt: TGCGCCAGCAGCCCGGCGGGGCCTTTTGAGACCCAGTACTTC

clone_size: .
j_call: TRBJ1-1
v_call: TRBV7-6
d_call: .
cdr3_aa: CASSLNIQNTEAFF
cdr3_nt: TGTGCCAGCAGCTTAAACATCCAGAACACTGAAGCTTTCTTT